This T cell receptor beta chain was identified during a study of blood T cell repertoires in COVID-19. Study-level information: Acute and convalescent COVID-19 samples came from the United States, Italy and Spain. T cells, B-cell-depleted T cells, or PBMCs supplied cDNA or gDNA.

Per the original methods: Reference gene primers were amplified, and this amplification served to estimate nucleated cell counts. Generated by immunoSEQ multiplex PCR, the TCRdb table keeps only in-frame clones and is missing some. That table gives V, J and clone size, and the DNA gave D and trimming. This sample has under 250,000 clones; about 88% occur once, and the top ten carry approximately 2.6%. Germline CDR1 reads SGHTA; CDR2 reads FQGNSA. The V and J ends lost 5 bases and 2 bases, in that order; junction bases with no gene match: 6. The CDR3 length is 14 residues. Source material: peripheral blood. V usage is TRBV7-2 and J usage is TRBJ2-7; 7 bases map to TRBD1. This TCR was sampled from a woman aged 55-70 years with acute or convalescent COVID-19. CDR3 in DNA: TGTGCCAGCAGCACCCGACAGGGAGCCTACGAGCAGTACTTC. This sequence encodes CASSTRQGAYEQYF.